Below are 26 T cell receptor beta chains sequenced from a single sample in a study of blood T cell repertoires in COVID-19. Generated by immunoSEQ multiplex PCR, the TCRdb table keeps only in-frame clones and is missing some. The sample consists of about 110,000 clones, 71% of them appearing once. Sequencing was performed on peripheral blood. The receptors shown here come from a human donor with acute or convalescent COVID-19. The donor label of this sample is uncertain.

The gene calls are TRBV7-9 and TRBJ2-1, with TRBD1 identical over 7 bases. The CDR3 covers 14 residues. Germline trimming cut 6 bases from V and 6 bases from J; bases unmatched to any gene: 8. CDR1 and CDR2 (germline): SEHNR, FQNEAQ (reference sequence). The CDR3 region has the DNA TGTGCCAGCAGGCGTACAGGGGACCCCAATGAGCAGTTCTTC. It encodes CASRRTGDPNEQFF.

The V and J genes are TRBV7-8 and TRBJ1-6; D is possibly TRBD1 (5 bases). The CDR3 covers 13 residues. CDR1 is SGHVS, CDR2 FQNEAQ, per germline. Trimming shortened V by 7 bases and J by 7 bases, and 11 bases separated the two germline ends. The CDR3 here is CASTGAGNSPLHF. The CDR3 nucleotides read TGTGCCAGCACTGGGGCTGGGAATTCACCCCTCCACTTT.

CDR3 region: CASSLRDRGYEQYF. CDR3 DNA: TGCGCCAGCAGCCTCCGGGACAGGGGGTACGAGCAGTACTTC. This chain links TRBV4-1 with TRBJ2-7; 11 nucleotides align to TRBD1. Trimming removed 4 bases from V and 4 bases from J; junction bases left unmatched: 3. Per germline, CDR1 MGHRA and CDR2 YSYEKL. The CDR3 length is 14 residues.

V gene TRBV11-2 combines with J gene TRBJ2-7, with TRBD1 matching over 9 bases. The CDR3 spans 15 residues. V lost 5 bases to trimming and J lost 2 bases; unmatched junction nucleotides: 7. CDR1 and CDR2 from the germline V gene are SGHAT and FQNNGV. The CDR3 protein is CASSLAGTGPYEQYV. CDR3 in DNA: TGTGCCAGCAGCCTCGCCGGGACAGGGCCCTACGAGCAGTACGTC.

CDR3 DNA: TGTGCCAGCAGCTTGCTGACAGGCTCAAATCAGCCCCAGCATTTT. Translation gives CASSLLTGSNQPQHF. The genes are TRBV7-9 and TRBJ1-5, with D maybe TRBD1 (6 bases). Trimming stripped 3 bases from V and 4 bases from J, with 13 bases between. This CDR3 has 15 amino acids. Germline CDR1 is SEHNR and CDR2 is FQNEAQ (reference sequence). Full variable domain (rest looked up from reference TRBV7-9 and TRBJ1-5): DTGVSQNPRHKITKRGQNVTFRCDPISEHNRLYWYRQTLGQGPEFLTYFQNEAQLEKSRLLSDRFSAERPKGSFSTLEIQRTEQGDSAMYLCASSLLTGSNQPQHFGDGTRLSIL.

This clone was seen more than once but under ten times. V gene TRBV9 combines with J gene TRBJ1-2; possible D gene TRBD1, 6 bases. There are 15 residues in the CDR3. Germline V lookup: CDR1 SGDLS, CDR2 YYNGEE. Trimming stripped 0 bases from V and 4 bases from J, with 13 bases between. The CDR3 nucleotides read TGTGCCAGCAGCGTAGCCCCTGGGACAAGCTATGGCTACACCTTC. Translated, it gives CASSVAPGTSYGYTF.

This clone appeared a few times. V usage is TRBV27 and J usage is TRBJ2-7, with a weak D call TRBD1 (6 bases). The germline V gene has CDR1 MNHEY and CDR2 SMNVEV (reference sequence). Trimming shortened V by 5 bases and J by 3 bases, and 23 bases separated the two germline ends. This CDR3 spans 17 amino acids. CDR3 in amino acids: CASSKSGQVEPSYEQYV. The CDR3 DNA is TGTGCCAGCAGTAAATCGGGACAAGTGGAACCCAGCTACGAGCAGTACGTC.

The rearrangement links TRBV27 to TRBJ1-5; maybe TRBD1 (5 bases). The CDR3 has 17 residues. In germline, CDR1 is MNHEY, CDR2 SMNVEV (reference sequence). V was shortened by 5 bases and J by 4 bases, with 21 bases between the two germline ends. Here the CDR3 DNA reads TGTGCCAGCAGTCCGTATATTGGCCCGACAGAAAATCAGCCCCAGCATTTT. Encoded protein: CASSPYIGPTENQPQHF.

This clone was detected only a few times. The chain is built from TRBV10-2 and TRBJ1-1; 7 bases map to TRBD1. The CDR3 runs 14 residues. Germline V gives CDR1 WSHSY, CDR2 SAAADI. V lost 0 bases and J lost 4; bases outside the gene matches: 2. Here the CDR3 reads CASSESQGVTEAFF. In DNA form, the CDR3 reads TGCGCCAGCAGTGAGTCCCAGGGGGTCACTGAAGCTTTCTTT.

The chain couples TRBV27 to TRBJ2-7, with D unresolved. Deletions cut 2 bases from V and 0 bases from J, with 8 bases between. The CDR3 runs to 14 residues. Per the germline V gene, CDR1 is MNHEY and CDR2 is SMNVEV (reference sequence). The CDR3 region has the DNA TGTGCCAGCAGTTTAAAATGGAGCTCCTACGAGCAGTACTTC. Its protein product is CASSLKWSSYEQYF.

The rearrangement uses TRBV5-1 and TRBJ2-7; 8 bases are a match to TRBD1. V gave up 4 bases and J gave up 3 bases; unmatched junction bases: 6. This CDR3 contains 14 residues. CDR1 is SGHRS, CDR2 YFSETQ, per germline. The CDR3 sequence is CASSQRTGNYEQYF. CDR3 in DNA: TGCGCCAGCAGCCAAAGGACAGGGAACTACGAGCAGTACTTC.

DNA of the CDR3: TGTGCCAGCAGCTTGAGGCGCGGGGGGGCAGAGACCCAGTACTTC. Protein sequence: CASSLRRGGAETQYF. This rearrangement joins TRBV5-4 to TRBJ2-5; TRBD2 matches 9 bases. Unmatched junction bases numbered 5, after V lost 1 base and J lost 4 bases. The CDR3 extends over 15 amino acids. Germline V gene lookup returns CDR1 SGHNT and CDR2 YYREEE (reference sequence).

V gene TRBV2 combines with J gene TRBJ1-5; TRBD1 might be the D (6 bases). Trimming removed 6 bases at V and 1 base at J, with 16 bases between. Germline V lookup: CDR1 SNHLY, CDR2 FYNNEI. The length of the CDR3 is 16 residues. CDR3 sequence (DNA): TGTGCCAGCAGGGAGGAGTCAGGGACAAGCAATCAGCCCCAGCATTTT. As protein: CASREESGTSNQPQHF.

The CDR3 spells CASSSDSESGTQYF. In nucleotides, the CDR3 is TGTGCCAGCAGTTCAGATAGCGAGAGTGGCACGCAGTATTTT. The chain is built from TRBV6-5 and TRBJ2-3, with D tentatively TRBD2 (5 bases). CDR3 length: 14 amino acids. Germline V CDR1 and CDR2: MNHEY, SVGAGI. The germline V and J ends were trimmed by 4 bases and 9 bases, with 17 bases remaining between them.

V is TRBV4-2 and J is TRBJ1-5; a weak D match, TRBD1 (5 bases). Trimming stripped 0 bases from V and 7 bases from J, with 13 bases between. Per the germline V gene, CDR1 is LGHNA and CDR2 is YNFKEQ. This CDR3 is 15 amino acids long. The CDR3: CASSQDLGRRQPQHF. The CDR3 DNA sequence: TGTGCCAGCAGCCAAGATCTGGGGCGACGACAGCCCCAGCATTTT.

This clone was seen once. The chain couples TRBV3-1 (or the pseudogene TRBV3-2) to TRBJ1-3, with D maybe TRBD1 (5 bases). Trimming left V 4 bases short and J 0 bases short, with 10 bases between. The CDR3 runs to 15 residues. Looked up from germline, CDR1 is LGHDT and CDR2 is YNNKEL (reference sequence). In nucleotides, the CDR3 is TGTGCCAGCAGCCGCGGGACGGACTCTGGAAACACCATATATTTT. This translates into CASSRGTDSGNTIYF.

This clone turned up a few times. The J gene is TRBJ2-7, the V gene TRBV27; perhaps TRBD2 as D (6 bases). The germline V gene has CDR1 MNHEY and CDR2 SMNVEV (reference sequence). Trimming removed 6 bases from V and 3 bases from J, with 15 bases in between. This CDR3 has 14 amino acids. CDR3 region: CASSPGEGGYEQYF. The CDR3, as DNA: TGTGCCAGCAGCCCCGGAGAGGGAGGCTACGAGCAGTACTTC.

This clone was detected ten times or more. This rearrangement joins TRBV27 to TRBJ1-4, with 8 bases aligning to TRBD1. The CDR3 is made up of 16 amino acids. V shed 3 bases and J 10 bases; nucleotides not matched to a gene: 13. Per the germline V gene, CDR1 is MNHEY and CDR2 is SMNVEV (reference sequence). CDR3 sequence: CASSFGYGQGSGKLFF. In DNA form, the CDR3 reads TGTGCCAGCAGTTTTGGATATGGACAGGGAAGTGGAAAACTGTTTTTT.

The V call is TRBV4-1, the J call TRBJ1-6; D remains unclear. This CDR3 has 17 amino acids. Trimming left V 1 base short and J 0 bases short, with 10 bases between. The germline V gene has CDR1 MGHRA and CDR2 YSYEKL. The DNA for the CDR3 is TGCGCCAGCAGCCAAGTGATGGGCAGCTCCTATAATTCACCCCTCCACTTT. Its protein product is CASSQVMGSSYNSPLHF.

The chain has TRBV28 and TRBJ1-2; no firm D call. CDR3 length: 13 residues. V was clipped by 2 bases and J by 6 bases, with 10 bases between them. Germline V gives CDR1 MDHEN, CDR2 SYDVKM. CDR3 sequence reads: CASSLRALNGYTF. The CDR3 DNA follows: TGTGCCAGCAGTTTACGAGCCCTTAATGGCTACACCTTC.

The CDR3 protein is CASSLQGSREPQHF. DNA for the CDR3: TGTGCCAGCAGTTTACAGGGGAGCCGGGAGCCCCAGCATTTT. The V and J genes are TRBV5-6 and TRBJ1-5; 7 nucleotides line up with TRBD1. With 5 bases clipped from V and 8 bases from J, the junction kept 10 bases outside the gene matches. The CDR3 is 14 residues long. The germline V gene encodes CDR1 SGHDT and CDR2 YYEEEE.

The chain carries TRBV5-5 and TRBJ2-5, with D perhaps TRBD1 (6 bases). The germline gives CDR1 SGHKS, CDR2 YYEKEE (reference sequence). This CDR3 comprises 14 residues. V shed 1 base and J shed 5 bases, with 12 bases lying between them. CDR3 in amino acids: CASSLLGGPETQYF. The CDR3 nucleotides read TGTGCCAGCAGCTTGCTTGGGGGCCCGGAGACCCAGTACTTC.

A note on this clone: This same CDR3 is encoded by further DNA sequences in the sample. The chain is built from TRBV28 and TRBJ2-5; 7 positions match TRBD1. Germline V gives CDR1 MDHEN, CDR2 SYDVKM. With 6 bases clipped from V and 1 base from J, the junction kept 5 bases outside the gene matches. The CDR3 sequence is 14 residues long. CDR3 nucleotides: TGTGCCAGCAGCCCCAGGACAGGCCAAGAGACCCAGTACTTC. This translates into CASSPRTGQETQYF.

This clone was counted a few times. The rearrangement links TRBV5-6 to TRBJ2-1; TRBD1 might be the D (8 bases). The CDR3 runs 17 residues. Germline CDR1 is SGHDT and CDR2 is YYEEEE. V gave up 4 bases and J gave up 3 bases, with 20 bases separating them. The CDR3 coding sequence is TGTGCCAGCAGCCTATACTACAGGGGGGGCGGCTACAATGAGCAGTTCTTC. It translates to CASSLYYRGGGYNEQFF.

The chain recombines TRBV7-7 with TRBJ1-6, with a weak D call TRBD1 (5 bases). Between the trimmed V and J ends, which lost 6 bases and 2 bases, there was a span of 14 bases. In germline, CDR1 is SSHAT, CDR2 FNYEAQ (reference sequence). The CDR3 extends over 16 amino acids. The CDR3 DNA reads as TGTGCCAGCAGTCAACCAGGGAGGCCCTATAATTCACCCCTCCACTTT. Amino acids: CASSQPGRPYNSPLHF.

This clone was picked up one time. CDR3 in DNA: TGTGCCAGCTCACCAGCGGGGGGCAGCTCTGGGGCCAACGTCCTGACTTTC. Translation gives CASSPAGGSSGANVLTF. The rearrangement uses TRBV18 and TRBJ2-6; 8 positions match TRBD2. The CDR3 is made up of 17 amino acids. J was trimmed by 0 bases and V by 2 bases; bases with no gene match: 3. Germline V gene data show CDR1 as KGHSH and CDR2 as LQKENI.